A single sample gave rise to the 13 T cell receptor beta chains below, sequenced in a study of T cell repertoires and HLA-DP antigens. TCRdb keeps only in-frame clones here, not all; method: immunoSEQ multiplex PCR. The sample lists about 89,000 clones; roughly 86% were seen once. These receptors have no identified antigens. Sequenced material: CD4+ T cells from PBMCs. Receptor source: a man aged 50-59 years in good health and CMV-seronegative.

This chain links TRBV6-5 with TRBJ1-2, with a tentative D call TRBD1 (6 bases). Germline CDR1 MNHEY, CDR2 SVGAGI. This CDR3 is 14 amino acids long. V lost 5 bases to trimming and J lost 4 bases, with 14 bases between them. The CDR3 spells CASSKGGIGYGYTF. The CDR3 bases are TGTGCCAGCAGTAAAGGGGGAATTGGCTATGGCTACACCTTC.

The DNA of the CDR3 is TGCAGCGTGGCCAGGGGAGCTAGCACAGATACGCAGTATTTT. Amino acids: CSVARGASTDTQYF. This rearrangement joins TRBV29-1 to TRBJ2-3; D possibly corresponds to TRBD1 (6 bases). The CDR3 sequence is 14 residues long. V was clipped by 6 bases and J by 0 bases, with 13 bases between them. Germline loops: CDR1 SQVTM, CDR2 ANQGSEA.

The CDR3 loop reads CASSPLDQGNTEAFF. The CDR3 DNA is TGCGCCAGCAGCCCGTTGGACCAGGGGAACACTGAAGCTTTCTTT. The V and J genes are TRBV5-1 and TRBJ1-1, with D possibly being TRBD1 (5 bases). This CDR3 region has 15 residues. CDR1 and CDR2 (germline): SGHRS, YFSETQ. The V end was cut by 4 bases, the J end by 1 base, with 14 bases between.

The J gene is TRBJ2-3, the V gene TRBV7-2; 9 nucleotides align to TRBD2. The germline V gene encodes CDR1 SGHTA and CDR2 FQGNSA. The CDR3 loop spans 16 amino acids. Trimming removed 5 bases from V and 5 bases from J; junction bases left unmatched: 11. CDR3 coding DNA: TGTGCCAGCAGCAGATCTGGGCGGGGGGGCGAAGATACGCAGTATTTT. Its protein product is CASSRSGRGGEDTQYF.

This clone came up once. CDR3 sequence: CASSGFNQPQHF. CDR3 coding DNA: TGTGCCTCCTCAGGGTTCAATCAGCCCCAGCATTTT. This chain links TRBV25-1 with TRBJ1-5; D is possibly TRBD1 (5 bases). The germline CDR1 and CDR2 sequences are MGHDK and SYGVNS. This CDR3 has 12 amino acids. V lost 11 bases and J 3 bases, leaving 11 bases between the germline ends.

This clone was seen once. The chain couples TRBV4-2 to TRBJ2-1, with D possibly being TRBD1 or TRBD2 (6 bases each). This CDR3 has 14 residues. Germline V CDR1 and CDR2: LGHNA, YNFKEQ. Trimming left V 1 base short and J 9 bases short, with 13 bases between. Written as DNA, the CDR3 is TGTGCCAGCAGCCAAGCCGTGGGGGGCTCTGAGCAGTTCTTC. Translated, it gives CASSQAVGGSEQFF.

In its sample, this clone was seen a few times. The V call is TRBV4-2, the J call TRBJ1-2; D call uncertain. The CDR3 contains 13 residues. Deletions cut 0 bases from V and 4 bases from J, with 6 bases between. Looked up from germline, CDR1 is LGHNA and CDR2 is YNFKEQ. CDR3 protein: CASSQERFYGYTF. Here the CDR3 DNA reads TGTGCCAGCAGCCAAGAACGGTTCTATGGCTACACCTTC.

J is TRBJ2-1 and V is TRBV30; D unclear. Trimming left V 4 bases short and J 4 bases short, with 5 bases between. Germline CDR1 GTSNPN, CDR2 SVGIG (reference sequence). This CDR3 contains 11 residues. CDR3 nucleotide sequence: TGTGCCTGGACCCGTTACAATGAGCAGTTCTTC. This translates into CAWTRYNEQFF. Looking up the rest from reference TRBV30 and TRBJ2-1 gives the full variable domain: SQTIHQWPATLVQPVGSPLSLECTVEGTSNPNLYWYRQAAGRGLQLLFYSVGIGQISSEVPQNLSASRPQDRQFILSSKKLLLSDSGFYLCAWTRYNEQFFGPGTRLTVL.

This clone was counted once. The chain employs TRBV18 and TRBJ1-4, with 9 bases lining up with TRBD1. The CDR3 totals 14 residues. The trim removed 4 bases at V and 8 bases at J, leaving 5 bases unmatched. Germline loops: CDR1 KGHSH, CDR2 LQKENI. CDR3 loop: CASSQGQGNEKLFF. CDR3 bases: TGTGCCAGCTCACAAGGACAGGGGAACGAAAAACTGTTTTTT.

V and J are TRBV7-9 and TRBJ2-1; TRBD1 matches 10 bases. This CDR3 is built from 15 residues. Looked up from germline, CDR1 is SEHNR and CDR2 is FQNEAQ (reference sequence). V dropped 2 bases and J dropped 9; count of bases not matched to a gene: 7. The CDR3 nucleotides read TGTGCCAGCAGCTTACGGGACAGGGGTACTGCTGAGCAGTTCTTC. Protein: CASSLRDRGTAEQFF. Combining the CDR3 with reference TRBV7-9 and TRBJ2-1 gives the whole variable domain DTGVSQNPRHKITKRGQNVTFRCDPISEHNRLYWYRQTLGQGPEFLTYFQNEAQLEKSRLLSDRFSAERPKGSFSTLEIQRTEQGDSAMYLCASSLRDRGTAEQFFGPGTRLTVL.

The sample holds a few counts of this clone. The chain employs TRBV12-1 and TRBJ2-7; the table's D call of TRBD2 was not tested on the DNA. TRBV12-1 is termed a pseudogene. The CDR3 covers 15 residues. CDR3 sequence reads: CASSSVSGGSYEQYF. CDR3 in DNA: TGTGCCAGCAGCTCAGTGAGCGGGGGATCCTACGAGCAGTACTTC.

The chain uses TRBV18 and TRBJ2-2; no definite D call. Deletions cut 2 bases from V and 5 bases from J, with 9 bases between. The CDR3 length is 14 residues. The germline V gene has CDR1 KGHSH and CDR2 LQKENI. The CDR3 nucleotides read TGTGCCAGCTCACCAACGAGATGGACCGGGGAGCTGTTTTTT. This sequence encodes CASSPTRWTGELFF.

About this clone: Mismatch with germline at one junction end may stem from a read error. The chain uses TRBV7-2 and TRBJ1-2; unclear D gene. Germline V gene lookup returns CDR1 SGHTA and CDR2 FQGNSA. The CDR3 has 14 residues. The CDR3 DNA sequence: TGTGCCAGCAGCTTAAGTTCTCTGGACTATGGCCACACCTTC. Translation: CASSLSSLDYGHTF.